This TCR beta chain was captured by sequencing in a study of long-term antiretroviral therapy in people with HIV. At survey level, the immunoSEQ assay was run in its v3.0 version. Sequencing efforts were directed toward about 40,000-55,000 T-cell genomes per sample. The table came from immunoSEQ multiplex PCR; TCRdb's copy has only in-frame clones and leaves some out. There are about 31,000 clones in the sample; over 75% occur only once, and 3% to 4% lies in the top ten. Overall study results and limits: Comparison with controls showed narrower CDR3 length ranges in HIV repertoires.

The CDR3 has 13 residues. With 8 bases clipped from V and 9 bases from J, the junction kept 10 bases outside the gene matches. Germline assignment: CDR1 SNHLY and CDR2 FYNNEI. In the case of this clone: Its antigen is not identified.

The content of samples before DNA extraction was about 0.9-11 million cryopreserved PBMC. The sequence derives from a man in his late teens or twenties with HIV. This material consisted of unsorted PBMCs, taken 0.8 years before starting antiretroviral therapy. The V and J genes are TRBV2 and TRBJ2-1; 7 nucleotides match TRBD1. CDR3 protein: CASERRPGGEQFF. For the CDR3, the DNA is TGTGCCAGCGAGCGGCGTCCAGGGGGTGAGCAGTTCTTC.